A single sample is the source of the 2 T cell receptor beta chains below, sequenced in a study of cytomegalovirus exposure and HLA in healthy donors. Sequenced by immunoSEQ multiplex PCR; TCRdb stores in-frame clones only, minus some. The data hold fewer than 400,000 clones, with roughly 88% observed a single time. The specimen sequenced was PBMCs. The receptor set was obtained from a man aged 25-45 years in good health and CMV-seronegative.

The rearrangement links TRBV7-6 to TRBJ2-3; 11 nucleotides match TRBD1. With 10 bases clipped from V and 5 bases from J, the junction kept 11 bases outside the gene matches. The CDR3 is made up of 15 amino acids. Germline V gives CDR1 SGHVS, CDR2 FNYEAQ. CDR3 DNA sequence: TGTGCCACCCAACTCCGGGACAGGGGGTTAGATACGCAGTATTTT. Translated, it gives CATQLRDRGLDTQYF.

J is TRBJ2-3 and V is TRBV6-5; 9 bases match TRBD1. The V gene end was trimmed by 2 bases and the J gene end by 5 bases; junction bases not matched to a gene: 5. Per the germline V gene, CDR1 is MNHEY and CDR2 is SVGAGI. This CDR3 region has 15 residues. The CDR3: CASSYVGTGRDTQYF. In DNA, the CDR3 is TGTGCCAGCAGTTACGTTGGGACAGGGAGAGATACGCAGTATTTT.